Listed below are T cell receptor beta chains from one sample, sequenced in a study of blood T cell repertoires in COVID-19. The assay was immunoSEQ multiplex PCR, and TCRdb's table has in-frame clones only and misses some. Of 100,000 or so clones in the sample, 80% to 95% were seen once. Sequencing was carried out using peripheral blood. The origin of the receptors is a man between 70 and 80 years old with acute or convalescent COVID-19. Both conserved end residues are part of each CDR3. D genes are given only for firm matches. The size of a clone is reported for some rows only, either as once, few or many, or as a class for expanded clones.

v_call	j_call	d_call	clone_size	cdr3_aa
TRBV5-1	TRBJ1-2	TRBD1	few	CASSLDRGNYGYTF
TRBV5-1	TRBJ1-4	TRBD1	NA	CASSRLTGGANEKLFF
TRBV11-3	TRBJ2-1	NA	NA	CASSFRGGTINNEQFF
TRBV28	TRBJ1-5	NA	NA	CASSFQGGNQPQHF
TRBV7-8	TRBJ2-7	TRBD2	NA	CASSLEAGTSGTTYEQYF
TRBV11-3	TRBJ1-1	NA	NA	CASSLGAGRTEAFF
TRBV5-1	TRBJ2-2	NA	NA	CASSLGQGLVGELFF
TRBV4-1	TRBJ1-4	NA	few	CASISYQGPSEKLFF
TRBV3-1/TRBV3-2	TRBJ2-5	TRBD2	once	CASNSYSGTETQYF
TRBV7-2	TRBJ1-4	NA	once	CASSLRTDNEKLFF
TRBV5-4	TRBJ2-2	TRBD2	NA	CASSPSGGPNTGELFF
TRBV12-3/TRBV12-4	TRBJ1-5	NA	NA	CASSLAGSPQHF
TRBV3-1/TRBV3-2	TRBJ1-2	TRBD1	once	CASSQGGTANGYTF
TRBV5-6	TRBJ1-1	NA	NA	CASSFGGSSTEAFF
TRBV6-5	TRBJ1-4	NA	NA	CASSYEGSRGKLFF
TRBV4-1	TRBJ2-1	NA	NA	CASSQDEGPGYNEQFF
TRBV6-6	TRBJ2-3	NA	NA	CASSWGGRTDTQYF
TRBV5-1	TRBJ2-3	NA	NA	CASRARPTAGSTDTQYF
TRBV15	TRBJ2-7	TRBD2	NA	CATSLRTSGREQYF
TRBV4-2	TRBJ1-2	NA	NA	CASSGGKAGYTF
TRBV7-8	TRBJ2-3	TRBD2	NA	CASSLSSGTAADTQYF
TRBV27	TRBJ2-1	TRBD2	NA	CASSSFLAGIYNEQFF
TRBV5-1	TRBJ1-2	TRBD1	NA	CASSGDRGHYGYTF
TRBV9	TRBJ2-3	TRBD2	NA	CASSGTSGGSTDTQYF
TRBV11-2	TRBJ1-6	NA	NA	CASSLAPGEGSPLHF
TRBV27	TRBJ1-3	TRBD1	NA	CASSVTGGSGNTIYF
TRBV2	TRBJ2-1	NA	NA	CATSRQTTLGEQFF
TRBV5-6	TRBJ1-4	NA	NA	CASSLPRGNEKLFF
TRBV11-2	TRBJ1-3	NA	NA	CASSLDRVDTIYF
TRBV6-5	TRBJ1-2	NA	NA	CASRDKAFYGYTF
TRBV14	TRBJ1-2	NA	NA	CASSPTHRQAGYGYTF
TRBV27	TRBJ2-7	TRBD1	NA	CASSPGTGGVWEQYF
TRBV5-1	TRBJ2-7	TRBD1	NA	CASTESAGGASEQYF
TRBV27	TRBJ2-7	TRBD1	NA	CASRRTGDTYDQYEQYF
TRBV7-2	TRBJ1-2	NA	NA	CASSTLQGLTNSYGYTF
TRBV7-9	TRBJ2-1	TRBD2	NA	CASSQTRGGSYNEQFF
TRBV9	TRBJ2-1	TRBD2	NA	CASSVSSGSYNEQFF
TRBV7-9	TRBJ1-2	NA	NA	CASSLGEGADGYTF
TRBV7-2	TRBJ2-4	NA	NA	CASSPGGPLTIQYF
TRBV13	TRBJ2-3	TRBD2	NA	CATLAGSSTDTQYF
TRBV5-1	TRBJ2-7	TRBD2	NA	CASSLRSGGVGYEQYF
TRBV24-1	TRBJ2-5	TRBD1	NA	CATSETPGTGKETQYF
TRBV10-3	TRBJ2-2	TRBD1	once	CAISSGTANTGELFF
TRBV11-2	TRBJ1-6	TRBD1	NA	CASSLGPTGGSYNSPLHF
TRBV5-1	TRBJ1-3	NA	NA	CASSRSDIGNTIYF
TRBV18	TRBJ1-5	NA	NA	CASSPQGRGYSNQPQHF
TRBV19	TRBJ1-2	TRBD1	NA	CASSPGTGNYGYTF
TRBV18	TRBJ1-1	NA	NA	CASSQGMNTEAFF
TRBV5-6	TRBJ1-1	NA	once	CASSLFYRVNTEAFF
TRBV7-2	TRBJ1-2	NA	NA	CASSLRGSANYGYTF
TRBV28	TRBJ1-2	NA	NA	CASSFQGYGYTF